A selection of T cell receptor beta chains follows, all from one sample in a study of shared clonotypes between healthy human individuals. The table came from immunoSEQ multiplex PCR; TCRdb's copy has only in-frame clones and leaves some out. This table holds around 2.5 million clones, 90% to 95% found once. The sequencing sample was made of naive CD4+ T cells from PBMCs. These receptors all stem from a man younger than 30 in good health. Some clones in this sample may be carry-over from other donors' samples. CDR3s include the opening cysteine and the closing phenylalanine or tryptophan. Each record gives: D gene, V gene, J gene, clone size, CDR3 DNA, CDR3 protein. The D gene is left open where the match is weak. The size field is filled for only some rows; it gives once, few, many or a size class.

d_gene: -
v_gene: TRBV30
j_gene: TRBJ1-1
abundance: few
CDR3nt: TGTGCGTTGACAGGGAACACTGAAGCTTTCTTT
CDR3aa: CALTGNTEAFF

d_gene: -
v_gene: TRBV6-1
j_gene: TRBJ1-4
abundance: -
CDR3nt: TGTGCCAGCATTCAGGGGACTAATGAAAAACTGTTTTTT
CDR3aa: CASIQGTNEKLFF

d_gene: -
v_gene: TRBV21-1
j_gene: TRBJ2-7
abundance: -
CDR3nt: TGTGCCAGCAGACTCGGCCCGGGGTTTTGTTACGAGCAGTACTTC
CDR3aa: CASRLGPGFCYEQYF

d_gene: TRBD1
v_gene: TRBV28
j_gene: TRBJ1-2
abundance: -
CDR3nt: TGTGCCAGCAGGTCACACAGGGGCCTGCTACCTTATGGCTACACCTTC
CDR3aa: CASRSHRGLLPYGYTF

d_gene: -
v_gene: TRBV27
j_gene: TRBJ1-4
abundance: -
CDR3nt: TGTGCCAGCAGTTTATACCAGGGCACACATGAAAAACTGTTTTTT
CDR3aa: CASSLYQGTHEKLFF

d_gene: TRBD1
v_gene: TRBV28
j_gene: TRBJ1-2
abundance: -
CDR3nt: TGTGCCAGCAGTTCCACAGGACAGGGTCATAGCACCTTC
CDR3aa: CASSSTGQGHSTF

d_gene: -
v_gene: TRBV7-9
j_gene: TRBJ2-1
abundance: -
CDR3nt: TGTGCCAGCAGCTTAGCTAGAAACAATGAGCAGTTCTTC
CDR3aa: CASSLARNNEQFF

d_gene: -
v_gene: TRBV11-2
j_gene: TRBJ2-1
abundance: -
CDR3nt: TGTGCCAGCAGCTTAGCCAGGGACAATGAGCAGTTCTTC
CDR3aa: CASSLARDNEQFF

d_gene: -
v_gene: TRBV4-3
j_gene: TRBJ1-2
abundance: -
CDR3nt: TGCGCCAGCAGCCAAGATTCTGGAACCTATGGCTACACCTTC
CDR3aa: CASSQDSGTYGYTF

d_gene: TRBD2
v_gene: TRBV6-5
j_gene: TRBJ2-1
abundance: -
CDR3nt: TGTGCCAGCAGTTACTCGGGTAGCGGGAGGGCCAATGAGCAGTTCTTC
CDR3aa: CASSYSGSGRANEQFF

d_gene: -
v_gene: TRBV7-8
j_gene: TRBJ2-7
abundance: -
CDR3nt: TGTGCCAGCAGCTTAAGGCTAGTGGTTGGCGAGCAGTACTTC
CDR3aa: CASSLRLVVGEQYF

d_gene: -
v_gene: TRBV9
j_gene: TRBJ2-5
abundance: -
CDR3nt: TGTGCCAGCAGCGTAGGATCAGGGATAAGGGGAGAGACCCAGTACTTC
CDR3aa: CASSVGSGIRGETQYF

d_gene: -
v_gene: TRBV28
j_gene: TRBJ2-6
abundance: -
CDR3nt: TGTGCCAGCTTCTCCTCCCGCTGGGCCAACGTCCTGACTTTC
CDR3aa: CASFSSRWANVLTF

d_gene: -
v_gene: TRBV7-3
j_gene: TRBJ2-1
abundance: -
CDR3nt: TGTGCCAGCAGCTTAACCCTGGGGGAGCAGTTCTTC
CDR3aa: CASSLTLGEQFF

d_gene: -
v_gene: TRBV15
j_gene: TRBJ2-1
abundance: -
CDR3nt: TGTGCCACCAGGAAAACTAGCCTGTCATACAATGAGCAGTTCTTC
CDR3aa: CATRKTSLSYNEQFF

d_gene: -
v_gene: TRBV7-2
j_gene: TRBJ2-7
abundance: once
CDR3nt: TGTGCCAGCAGCTTGTCGGGTCTATCGTACGAGCAGTACTTC
CDR3aa: CASSLSGLSYEQYF

d_gene: -
v_gene: TRBV28
j_gene: TRBJ2-5
abundance: -
CDR3nt: TGTGCCAGCAGTTCCCACAGGGGGGGGACGTTGGAGACCCAGTACTTC
CDR3aa: CASSSHRGGTLETQYF

d_gene: -
v_gene: TRBV10-2
j_gene: TRBJ1-2
abundance: -
CDR3nt: TGCGCCAGCAGGGAACTGGACGGAGTCTATGGCTACACCTTC
CDR3aa: CASRELDGVYGYTF

d_gene: TRBD1
v_gene: TRBV7-3
j_gene: TRBJ1-1
abundance: -
CDR3nt: TGTGCCAGCAGCATAAGGCCGCCGACAGGGCGGACTGAAGCTTTCTTT
CDR3aa: CASSIRPPTGRTEAFF

d_gene: -
v_gene: TRBV11-2
j_gene: TRBJ1-2
abundance: -
CDR3nt: TGTGCCAGCAGCCCCGGGGGGGCGGTATATGGCTACACCTTC
CDR3aa: CASSPGGAVYGYTF

d_gene: -
v_gene: TRBV5-8
j_gene: TRBJ1-1
abundance: -
CDR3nt: TGTGCCAGCAGCTTGGCCCGCGAAGCTTTCTTT
CDR3aa: CASSLAREAFF

d_gene: TRBD2
v_gene: TRBV29-1
j_gene: TRBJ2-1
abundance: -
CDR3nt: TGCAGCGTTGGGGGGAGGGGCTCCTACAATGAGCAGTTCTTC
CDR3aa: CSVGGRGSYNEQFF

d_gene: -
v_gene: TRBV6-1
j_gene: TRBJ2-7
abundance: -
CDR3nt: TGTGCCAGCAGACAAGACAGTTTTGCCTCCTACGAGCAGTACTTC
CDR3aa: CASRQDSFASYEQYF

d_gene: TRBD1
v_gene: TRBV19
j_gene: TRBJ1-5
abundance: -
CDR3nt: TGTGCCAGCACCGGGACAGGAGGGAATCAGCCCCAGCATTTT
CDR3aa: CASTGTGGNQPQHF

d_gene: TRBD2
v_gene: TRBV11-2
j_gene: TRBJ2-3
abundance: once
CDR3nt: TGTGCCAGCAGCCCCGTAATGGGGGGAGGGAGCACAGATACGCAGTATTTT
CDR3aa: CASSPVMGGGSTDTQYF

d_gene: TRBD2
v_gene: TRBV12-5
j_gene: TRBJ2-3
abundance: -
CDR3nt: TGTGCTAGTGGGACTAGCGGGAGGGCATCAGATACGCAGTATTTT
CDR3aa: CASGTSGRASDTQYF

d_gene: -
v_gene: TRBV28
j_gene: TRBJ2-4
abundance: -
CDR3nt: TGTGCCAGCAGTAAACAGGGTTCCCTAGCCAAAAACATTCAGTACTTC
CDR3aa: CASSKQGSLAKNIQYF

d_gene: -
v_gene: TRBV2
j_gene: TRBJ1-5
abundance: -
CDR3nt: TGTGCCAGCAGCCTGACGGGAAATCAGCCCCAGCATTTT
CDR3aa: CASSLTGNQPQHF

d_gene: TRBD1
v_gene: TRBV5-1
j_gene: TRBJ1-1
abundance: once
CDR3nt: TGCGCCAGCAGCTCGACAGGGGGCGTCACTGAAGCTTTCTTT
CDR3aa: CASSSTGGVTEAFF

d_gene: -
v_gene: TRBV11-2
j_gene: TRBJ2-2
abundance: -
CDR3nt: TGTGCCAGCAGCTCGATCCGGGGCACCGGGGAGCTGTTTTTT
CDR3aa: CASSSIRGTGELFF

d_gene: -
v_gene: TRBV5-1
j_gene: TRBJ2-6
abundance: -
CDR3nt: TGCGCCAGCAGCTTGGACAGGGCGGTTGCCAACGTCCTGACTTTC
CDR3aa: CASSLDRAVANVLTF

d_gene: -
v_gene: TRBV2
j_gene: TRBJ2-3
abundance: once
CDR3nt: TGTGCCAGCAAGACTCAATACACAGATACGCAGTATTTT
CDR3aa: CASKTQYTDTQYF

d_gene: -
v_gene: TRBV28
j_gene: TRBJ2-3
abundance: -
CDR3nt: TGTGCCAGCAGCATCACGGATACGCAGTATTTT
CDR3aa: CASSITDTQYF

d_gene: -
v_gene: TRBV19
j_gene: TRBJ1-1
abundance: few
CDR3nt: TGTGCCAGTAGTCCCAATAGGGCGGTGAACACTGAAGCTTTCTTT
CDR3aa: CASSPNRAVNTEAFF

d_gene: TRBD2
v_gene: TRBV7-7
j_gene: TRBJ2-1
abundance: -
CDR3nt: TGTGCCAGCAGCCCGGGGAGCGGGAGGGGAAATGAGCAGTTCTTC
CDR3aa: CASSPGSGRGNEQFF

d_gene: TRBD1
v_gene: TRBV19
j_gene: TRBJ1-2
abundance: once
CDR3nt: TGTGCCAGTAGAAACAGGGGGCGAGAGGACTATGGCTACACCTTC
CDR3aa: CASRNRGREDYGYTF

d_gene: TRBD1
v_gene: TRBV11-2
j_gene: TRBJ2-1
abundance: -
CDR3nt: TGTGCCAGCAGCTTGGACAGGGTCAATGAGCAGTTCTTC
CDR3aa: CASSLDRVNEQFF